The following is a TCR beta chain sequence with its context. No cognate antigen has been identified for it. No qualities accompany the bases; no much larger clone lies one base away. This sample is drawn from a study of technical replicates of blood from several donors (dated by TCRdb to the late 2010s). Receptors were amplified or captured by the immunoSEQ multiplex PCR assay. Imported from immuneACCESS, the table was reduced by TCRdb to in-frame sequences with V and J called. These copies leave out some clones; in studies compared against another copy, an unresolved V gene accounts for under half, and the cause of the remainder is not known. This sample has roughly 61,000 clones in its table, and approximately 97% of those were observed once. The ten largest clones represent over 0.15% of the sample. V is reduced by 6 bases and J by 1 base, leaving a spacing of 18 bases between them. The germline V gene specifies SNHLY as CDR1 and FYNNEI as CDR2. The CDR3 numbers 16 residues from cysteine through phenylalanine. Just CDR3 DNA is preserved here, 48 bases in frame from base 1.

The specimen was T cells isolated from PBMCs. The V gene is TRBV2 and the J gene is TRBJ1-1; a tentative D call is TRBD1 (5 bases match). The receptor comes from a human donor in good health. The CDR3 loop reads CASSPPFVRGNTEAFF. The DNA reads TGTGCCAGCAGCCCCCCCTTTGTAAGGGGGAACACTGAAGCTTTCTTT.